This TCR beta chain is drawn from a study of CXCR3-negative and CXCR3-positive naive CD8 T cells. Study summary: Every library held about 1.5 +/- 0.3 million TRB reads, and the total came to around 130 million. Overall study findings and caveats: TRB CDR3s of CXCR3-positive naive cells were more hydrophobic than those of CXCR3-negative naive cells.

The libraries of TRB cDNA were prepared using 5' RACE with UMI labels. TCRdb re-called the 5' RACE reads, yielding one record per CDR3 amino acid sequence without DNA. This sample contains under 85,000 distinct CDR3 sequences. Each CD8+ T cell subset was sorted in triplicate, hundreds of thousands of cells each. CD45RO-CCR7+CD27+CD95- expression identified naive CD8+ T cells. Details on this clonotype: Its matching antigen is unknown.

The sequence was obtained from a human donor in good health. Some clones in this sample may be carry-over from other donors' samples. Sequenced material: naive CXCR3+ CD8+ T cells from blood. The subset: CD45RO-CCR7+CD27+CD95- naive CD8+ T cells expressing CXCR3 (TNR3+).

The CDR3 reads CATLAGRTYEQYF. The genes are TRBV6-1 and TRBJ2-7; the D gene TCRdb calls, TRBD2, cannot be checked with no DNA. This CDR3 contains 13 residues. Germline values: CDR1 MNHNS, CDR2 SASEGT.